These 5 T cell receptor beta chains originate from one sample sequenced in a study of blood T cell repertoires in COVID-19. Produced via immunoSEQ multiplex PCR; TCRdb's table is partial and in-frame only. The sample holds 120,000 or so clones; 60% to 85% are singletons and the top ten take about 6.8%. The sample consisted of peripheral blood. These TCRs come from a man between 65 and 85 years old with acute or convalescent COVID-19.

The chain is built from TRBV6-5 and TRBJ1-2; 9 nucleotides match TRBD1. The J segment lost 4 bases and the V segment lost 4 bases, leaving 10 bases of the junction unmatched. The CDR3 spans 16 residues. Per the germline V gene, CDR1 is MNHEY and CDR2 is SVGAGI. Here the CDR3 DNA reads TGTGCCAGCAGTTCCACCGGGACAGGGAAAGGCTATGGCTACACCTTC. Protein product: CASSSTGTGKGYGYTF.

The chain is built from TRBV7-2 and TRBJ2-2; the D gene is possibly TRBD1 (5 bases). V was clipped by 3 bases and J by 6 bases, with 11 bases between them. The length of the CDR3 is 14 residues. The germline CDR1 and CDR2 sequences are SGHTA and FQGNSA. CDR3 DNA sequence: TGTGCCAGCAGCTTTTTCTTGGGGCCCGGGGAGCTGTTTTTT. This translates into CASSFFLGPGELFF.

The chain carries TRBV30 and TRBJ2-2; D may be TRBD2 (5 bases). The CDR3 has 15 amino acids. V lost 1 base and J lost 1, with 10 bases in between. From germline, CDR1 is GTSNPN and CDR2 SVGIG (reference sequence). The CDR3 sequence: CAWSGRTGNTGELFF. The CDR3 DNA reads TGTGCCTGGAGTGGGAGGACGGGGAACACCGGGGAGCTGTTTTTT.

The chain recombines TRBV18 with TRBJ2-7, with D unclear. Germline CDR1 reads KGHSH; CDR2 reads LQKENI. The CDR3 runs 16 residues. The V gene lost 1 base and the J gene lost 2 bases, with 15 bases spanning the gap. The CDR3 loop reads CASSPQPDPGAYEQYF. For the CDR3, the DNA is TGTGCCAGCTCACCACAACCAGACCCGGGTGCCTACGAGCAGTACTTC.

The chain has TRBV7-9 and TRBJ1-2; D perhaps matches TRBD1 (6 bases). With 7 bases removed from V and 4 bases from J, the gap between germline ends came to 16 bases. Germline CDR1 SEHNR, CDR2 FQNEAQ (reference sequence). CDR3 length equals 14 residues. The CDR3 coding sequence is TGTGCCAGCAACCCTCCGGACAGTAGCTATGGCTACACCTTC. Protein: CASNPPDSSYGYTF. Full variable domain (outside the CDR3, taken from reference TRBV7-9 and TRBJ1-2): DTGVSQNPRHKITKRGQNVTFRCDPISEHNRLYWYRQTLGQGPEFLTYFQNEAQLEKSRLLSDRFSAERPKGSFSTLEIQRTEQGDSAMYLCASNPPDSSYGYTFGSGTRLTVV.